This T cell receptor (beta chain) emerged from a study of blood T cell repertoires in COVID-19 (TCRdb year 2020). For context, the study as a whole: Collaborator samples came from the United States, Italy and Spain and covered acute and convalescent phases of COVID-19. The material from the prospective study consisted of cDNA or gDNA derived from T cells, B-cell-depleted T cells, or PBMCs. Subjects who had been exposed to COVID-19, were actively infected with it, or had recovered from it provided the deeply sampled blood TCRbeta repertoires that made up the dataset. The repertoires were released in a freely available public database meant as a resource for research on the immune response to SARS-CoV-2. Samples were obtained from the ongoing ImmuneRACE study (first 160 participants) and from about 1,300 subjects provided by 6 global collaborators. The sample metadata nearly always contained a de-identified subject ID, COVID-19 status, age in years and sex. Where HLA class I and class II types were available, the types were taken from metadata supplied by the sample provider, not from assay-based typing.

TCRbeta CDR3 regions were amplified from genomic DNA by means of the immunoSEQ Assay, a bias-controlled multiplex PCR. The paper's processing steps were these. The number of nucleated cells in each sample was estimated by amplification of reference gene primers within the assay. Sequence reads were collapsed and filtered to measure the absolute abundance of every unique TCRbeta CDR3 rearrangement. For each sample, productive Simpson clonality was calculated as the square root of Simpson's diversity index over productive rearrangements. TCRdb's version of the immuneACCESS table is confined to in-frame rearrangements and falls short of the full clone set. An unresolved V gene accounts for under half of the shortfall where checked; the remainder is of unknown origin. V, J and clone size derive from that table, while D and trimming were established from the DNA sequence. The sample table records about 66,000 clones; around 82% of these occur just once. The biggest ten clones account for about 6.9% of the sample.

Summary of the overall study and its limitations: The quantity of clinical and demographic metadata differed by source and by participant and was supplied without curation.

Trimming costs V 1 base and J 1 base, and their ends lie 8 bases apart. The germline V gene supplies CDR1 SNHLY and CDR2 FYNNEI. The CDR3 measures 15 amino acids from cysteine to phenylalanine. The sequence is cut down to CDR3 DNA, 45 bases in frame from base 1. The collaborating institutions used their own protocols to collect whole blood in K2EDTA tubes. For TCRbeta analysis, collaborators shipped samples as frozen whole blood, isolated PBMCs, or DNA extracted from either of those sample types. About this clone: The antigen it binds to is not known. Per-nucleotide qualities are absent, and no much larger clonotype sits a single base away.

The sequence is built from TRBV2 and TRBJ1-5; the D gene is unclear. Sequences were obtained from peripheral blood. The sequence was obtained from a man aged 55-75 years with acute or convalescent COVID-19. At the DNA level, the sequence is TGTGCCAGCAGTGAAGAACACGGGAGCAATCAGCCCCAGCATTTT. Its coded protein is CASSEEHGSNQPQHF.